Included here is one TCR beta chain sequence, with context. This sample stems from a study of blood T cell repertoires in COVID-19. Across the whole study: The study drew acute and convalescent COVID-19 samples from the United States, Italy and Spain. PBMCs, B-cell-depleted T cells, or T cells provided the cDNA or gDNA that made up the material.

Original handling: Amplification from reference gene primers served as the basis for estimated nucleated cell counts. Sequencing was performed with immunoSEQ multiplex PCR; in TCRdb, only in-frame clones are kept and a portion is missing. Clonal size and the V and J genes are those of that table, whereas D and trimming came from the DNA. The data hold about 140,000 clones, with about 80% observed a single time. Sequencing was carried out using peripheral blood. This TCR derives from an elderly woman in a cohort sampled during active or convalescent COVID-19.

The CDR3 nucleotides are TGTGCCAGCAGGCGGGGGGGCCCCCCCTACGAGCAGTACGTC. This gives the protein CASRRGGPPYEQYV. The chain has TRBV6-5 and TRBJ2-7; 9 nucleotides agree with TRBD2. The V segment lost 6 bases and the J segment 2 bases; nucleotides outside the gene matches: 5. This CDR3 is built from 14 residues. Germline CDR1 MNHEY, CDR2 SVGAGI.